This is a list of T cell receptor beta chains from one sample in a study of cytomegalovirus exposure and HLA in healthy donors. Sequenced by immunoSEQ multiplex PCR; TCRdb stores in-frame clones only, minus some. The sample has tens of thousands of clones, about 91% seen once. The source material was PBMCs. All receptors come from a woman in her 30s in good health and CMV-seronegative. The CDR3 runs from the conserved cysteine through the conserved F or W. The D gene is left open where the match is weak. Clone size is given for some rows only: seen once, a few or many times, or a class if the clone is expanded.

NA	once	TRBV6-4	TRBJ2-1	14	TGTGCCAGCAGTGCCCTAGCGAATAGTAATGAGCAGTTCTTC	CASSALANSNEQFF
NA	NA	TRBV9	TRBJ2-1	14	TGTGCCAGCAGCTATGGGGGAGGAGTTGGTGAGCAGTTCTTC	CASSYGGGVGEQFF
TRBD2	NA	TRBV9	TRBJ2-1	15	TGTGCCAGCAGCGTAGGTCTAGCGGGACTCAATGAGCAGTTCTTC	CASSVGLAGLNEQFF
TRBD2	NA	TRBV19	TRBJ2-7	16	TGTGCCAGTAGTATAGGTACTAGCGGGACTTCCTACGAGCAGTACTTC	CASSIGTSGTSYEQYF
NA	NA	TRBV2	TRBJ2-4	19	TGTGCCAGCAGCGAAAACGGGGTCACTAGCCGTTTAGCCAAAAACATTCAGTACTTC	CASSENGVTSRLAKNIQYF
NA	NA	TRBV5-4	TRBJ2-5	13	TGTGCCAGCAGCTTGTCAGGGAAAGAGACCCAGTACTTC	CASSLSGKETQYF
NA	NA	TRBV29-1	TRBJ1-2	11	TGCAGCGTTGTGACAAGATATGGCTACACCTTC	CSVVTRYGYTF
TRBD2	NA	TRBV13	TRBJ2-7	16	TGTGCCAGCAGCCCTAGGGGCGGAGCGGGGGTCTACGAGCAGTACTTC	CASSPRGGAGVYEQYF
TRBD1	NA	TRBV5-5	TRBJ2-7	15	TGTGCCAGCAGCCCAGACGGGACAGGGGTCTACGAGCAGTACTTC	CASSPDGTGVYEQYF
NA	NA	TRBV7-2	TRBJ2-1	11	TGTGCCAGCAGCCGACAGGGAGGGCAGTTCTTC	CASSRQGGQFF
TRBD1	NA	TRBV7-7	TRBJ2-5	15	TGTGCTAGCAGCGGACGGGACAGGGGTTGGGAGACCCAGTACTTC	CASSGRDRGWETQYF